In its sample, the clone carrying this T cell receptor beta chain was seen many times. Its antigen is unknown. One junction end does not reproduce the germline sequence, and a read error may be involved. The germline gives CDR1 MNHEY, CDR2 SVGEGT. The length of the CDR3 is 12 residues. Time point specified: patch test 2, 6 weeks after DPC sensitization. Treatment defined: therapeutic diphenylcyclopropenone sensitization with weekly scalp DPC. Ahead of each patch test application, blood was drawn. This record belongs to a study of human T cells and chemical hapten exposure. As for the study in general: Among samples, TCR yields varied mainly because of small differences in pooled library volume.

Unique molecular identifiers were linked by the library to individual cDNA molecules. TCRdb re-called the RACE reads through MiXCR, storing one row per CDR3 protein. The sample consists of about 140,000 distinct CDR3 sequences, about an eighth of them appearing once. General study findings and limits: Significantly greater numbers of large CDR3 similarity clusters came from expanded TCRs than from controls.

The sample in question was whole blood, obtained in connection with sensitization to the hapten diphenylcyclopropenone (DPC). The receptor comes from a woman aged 45-60 years with alopecia areata. Some clones in this sample may be carry-over from other donors' samples. V is TRBV6-2 or TRBV6-3 and J is TRBJ2-1; D gene uncertain. The CDR3 reads CASSYSHNEQFF. For the CDR3, the DNA is TGTGCCAGCAGTTACTCCCACAATGAGCAGTTCTTC.